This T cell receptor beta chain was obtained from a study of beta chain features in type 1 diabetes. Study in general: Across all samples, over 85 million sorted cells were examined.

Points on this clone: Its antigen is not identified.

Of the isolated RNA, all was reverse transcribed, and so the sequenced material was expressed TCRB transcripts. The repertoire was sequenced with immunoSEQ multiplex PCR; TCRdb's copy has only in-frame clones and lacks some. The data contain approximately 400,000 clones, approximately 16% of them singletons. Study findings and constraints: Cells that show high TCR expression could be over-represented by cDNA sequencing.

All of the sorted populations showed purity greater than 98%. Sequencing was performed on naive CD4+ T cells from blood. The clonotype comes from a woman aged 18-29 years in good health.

The CDR3 DNA follows: TGTGCCAGCAGCTTAGGGACTAGCGGAACCGGGGAGCTGTTTTTT. Amino acids: CASSLGTSGTGELFF. The V gene is TRBV7-3, the J gene TRBJ2-2; 11 bases fit TRBD2. The V gene end was trimmed by 2 bases and the J gene end by 5 bases; junction bases not matched to a gene: 1. CDR1 and CDR2 from the germline V gene are SGHTA and FQGTGA. The CDR3 is made up of 15 amino acids.